Sequencing of this TCR beta chain was carried out in a study of blood T cell repertoires in COVID-19. Study context: Whether acute or convalescent, the COVID-19 samples came from the United States, Italy and Spain. Sources were T cells, B-cell-depleted T cells, or PBMCs; the material itself was cDNA or gDNA.

Only one count was recorded for this clone. As processed by the authors: For nucleated cells, counts were estimated from reference gene primer amplification. Assay: immunoSEQ multiplex PCR; the TCRdb copy retains only in-frame clones and omits some. V and J calls and clone size are those listed in that table; D and trimming were worked out from the DNA. The repertoire consists of 100,000 to 150,000 clones, with 65% to 90% occurring once and the leading ten covering around 10%. J gave up 3 bases and V 0 bases, and 3 bases lay outside the gene matches. Germline CDR1 and CDR2: SGDLS and YYNGEE. The CDR3 runs to 15 residues.

The genes are TRBV9 and TRBJ2-7, with TRBD2 identical over 10 bases. The sequence came from a human donor in a cohort sampled during active COVID-19. The specimen sequenced was peripheral blood. CDR3 coding DNA: TGTGCCAGCAGCGTAGCGCTAGCGGGGGTCTACGAGCAGTACTTC. Residues: CASSVALAGVYEQYF.